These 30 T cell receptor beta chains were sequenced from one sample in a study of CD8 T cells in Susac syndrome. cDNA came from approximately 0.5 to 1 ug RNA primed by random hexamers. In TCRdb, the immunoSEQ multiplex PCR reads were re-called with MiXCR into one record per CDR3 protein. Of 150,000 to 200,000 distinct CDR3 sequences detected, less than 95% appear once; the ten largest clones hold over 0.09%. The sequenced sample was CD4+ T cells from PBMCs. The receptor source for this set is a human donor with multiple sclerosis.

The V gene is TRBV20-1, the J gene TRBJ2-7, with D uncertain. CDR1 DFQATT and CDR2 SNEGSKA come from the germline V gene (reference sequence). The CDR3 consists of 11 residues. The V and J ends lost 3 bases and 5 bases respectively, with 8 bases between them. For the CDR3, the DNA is TGCAGTGCTAGTACGTGGGACGAGCAGTACTTC. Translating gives CSASTWDEQYF.

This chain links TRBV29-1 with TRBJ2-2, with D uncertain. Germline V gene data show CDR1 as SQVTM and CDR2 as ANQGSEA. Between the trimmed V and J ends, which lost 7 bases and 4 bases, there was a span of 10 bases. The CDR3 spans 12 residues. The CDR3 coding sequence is TGCAGCGGGTCGGACGCCACCGGGGAGCTGTTTTTT. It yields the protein CSGSDATGELFF.

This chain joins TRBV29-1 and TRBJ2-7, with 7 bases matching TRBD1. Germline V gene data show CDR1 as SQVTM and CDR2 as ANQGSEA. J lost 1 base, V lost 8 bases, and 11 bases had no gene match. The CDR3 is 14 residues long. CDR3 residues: CSFTPGQRSYEQYF. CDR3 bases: TGCAGCTTCACCCCGGGACAGAGGTCCTACGAGCAGTACTTC.

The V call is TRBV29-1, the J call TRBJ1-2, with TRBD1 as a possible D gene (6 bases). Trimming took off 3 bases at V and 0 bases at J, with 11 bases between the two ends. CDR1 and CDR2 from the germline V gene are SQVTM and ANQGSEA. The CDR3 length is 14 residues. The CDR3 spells CSVDRGRANYGYTF. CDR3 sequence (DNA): TGCAGCGTTGACAGGGGAAGAGCTAACTATGGCTACACCTTC.

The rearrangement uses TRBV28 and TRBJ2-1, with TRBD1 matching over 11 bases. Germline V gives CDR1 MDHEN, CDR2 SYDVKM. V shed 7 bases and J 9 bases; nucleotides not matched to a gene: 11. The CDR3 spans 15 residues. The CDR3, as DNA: TGTGCCAGCACGTGGACAGGGGGCGAGTGGGGTGAGCAGTTCTTC. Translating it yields CASTWTGGEWGEQFF.

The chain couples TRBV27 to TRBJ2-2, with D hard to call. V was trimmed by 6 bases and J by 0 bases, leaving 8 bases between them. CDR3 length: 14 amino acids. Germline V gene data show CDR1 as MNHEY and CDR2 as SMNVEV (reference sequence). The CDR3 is CASSRTANTGELFF. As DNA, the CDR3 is TGTGCCAGCAGCCGAACCGCGAACACCGGGGAGCTGTTTTTT.

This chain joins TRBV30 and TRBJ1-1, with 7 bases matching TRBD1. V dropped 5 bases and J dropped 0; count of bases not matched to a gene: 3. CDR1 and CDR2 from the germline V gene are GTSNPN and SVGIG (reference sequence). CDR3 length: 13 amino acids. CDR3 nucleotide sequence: TGTGCCTGGGCGGGACAGCTGAACACTGAAGCTTTCTTT. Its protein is CAWAGQLNTEAFF. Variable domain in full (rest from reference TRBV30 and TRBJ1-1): SQTIHQWPATLVQPVGSPLSLECTVEGTSNPNLYWYRQAAGRGLQLLFYSVGIGQISSEVPQNLSASRPQDRQFILSSKKLLLSDSGFYLCAWAGQLNTEAFFGQGTRLTVV.

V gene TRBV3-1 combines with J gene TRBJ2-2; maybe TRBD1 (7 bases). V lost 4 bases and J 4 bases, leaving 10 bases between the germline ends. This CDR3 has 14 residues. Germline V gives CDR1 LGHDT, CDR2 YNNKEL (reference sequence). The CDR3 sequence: CASSRQGGTGELFF. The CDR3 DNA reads TGTGCCAGCAGCCGACAGGGAGGCACCGGGGAGCTGTTTTTT. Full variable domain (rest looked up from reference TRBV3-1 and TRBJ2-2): DTAVSQTPKYLVTQMGNDKSIKCEQNLGHDTMYWYKQDSKKFLKIMFSYNNKELIINETVPNRFSPKSPDKAHLNLHINSLELGDSAVYFCASSRQGGTGELFFGEGSRLTVL.

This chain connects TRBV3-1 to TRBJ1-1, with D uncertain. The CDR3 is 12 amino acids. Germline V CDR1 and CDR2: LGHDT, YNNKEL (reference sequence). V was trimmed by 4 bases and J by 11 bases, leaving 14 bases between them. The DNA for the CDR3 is TGTGCCAGCAGCCTCCGGTCCGGGGAGGCTTTCTTT. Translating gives CASSLRSGEAFF.

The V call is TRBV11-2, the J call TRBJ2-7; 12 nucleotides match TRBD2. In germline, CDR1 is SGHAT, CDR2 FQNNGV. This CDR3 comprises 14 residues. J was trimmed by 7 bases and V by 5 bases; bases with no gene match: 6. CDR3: CASSGLAGRQEQYF. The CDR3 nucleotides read TGTGCCAGCAGCGGACTAGCGGGACGGCAGGAGCAGTACTTC. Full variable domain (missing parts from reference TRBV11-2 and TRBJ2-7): EAGVAQSPRYKIIEKRQSVAFWCNPISGHATLYWYQQILGQGPKLLIQFQNNGVVDDSQLPKDRFSAERLKGVDSTLKIQPAKLEDSAVYLCASSGLAGRQEQYFGPGTRLTVT.

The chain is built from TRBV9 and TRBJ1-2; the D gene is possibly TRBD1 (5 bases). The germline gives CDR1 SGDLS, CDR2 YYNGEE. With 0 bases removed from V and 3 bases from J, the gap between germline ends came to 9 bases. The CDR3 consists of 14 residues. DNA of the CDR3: TGTGCCAGCAGCGTAGGGGGCGCGGACTATGGCTACACCTTC. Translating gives CASSVGGADYGYTF.

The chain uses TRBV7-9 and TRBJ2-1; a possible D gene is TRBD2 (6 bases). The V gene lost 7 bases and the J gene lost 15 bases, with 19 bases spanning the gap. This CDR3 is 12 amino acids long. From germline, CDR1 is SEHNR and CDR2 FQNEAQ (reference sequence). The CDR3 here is CASTPGSSGGFF. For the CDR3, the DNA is TGTGCCAGCACCCCCGGCAGTTCCGGGGGGTTCTTC.

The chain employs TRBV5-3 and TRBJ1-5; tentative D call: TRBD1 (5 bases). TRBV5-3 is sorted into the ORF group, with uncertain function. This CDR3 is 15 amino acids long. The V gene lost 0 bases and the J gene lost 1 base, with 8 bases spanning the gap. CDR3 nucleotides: TGTGCCAGAAGCTTGGACGGACAAAGCAATCAGCCCCAGCATTTT. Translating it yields CARSLDGQSNQPQHF.

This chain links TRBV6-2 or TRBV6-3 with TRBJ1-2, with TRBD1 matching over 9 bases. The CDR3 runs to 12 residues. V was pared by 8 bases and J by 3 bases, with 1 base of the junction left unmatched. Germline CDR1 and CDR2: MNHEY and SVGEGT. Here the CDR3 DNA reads TGTGCCAGCGGGGACAGGGACTATGGCTACACCTTC. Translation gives CASGDRDYGYTF.

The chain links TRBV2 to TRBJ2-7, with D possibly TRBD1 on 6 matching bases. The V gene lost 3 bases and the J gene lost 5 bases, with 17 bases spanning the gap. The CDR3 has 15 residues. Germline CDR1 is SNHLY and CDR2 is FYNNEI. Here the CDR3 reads CASSDPRGRSHEQYF. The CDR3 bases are TGTGCCAGCAGTGACCCCAGGGGCAGGTCCCACGAGCAGTACTTC.

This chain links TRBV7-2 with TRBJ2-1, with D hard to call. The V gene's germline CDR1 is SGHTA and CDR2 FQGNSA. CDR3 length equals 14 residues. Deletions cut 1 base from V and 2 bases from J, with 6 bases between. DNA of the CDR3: TGTGCCAGCAGCTTAGAGCCTACCTACAATGAGCAGTTCTTC. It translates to CASSLEPTYNEQFF.

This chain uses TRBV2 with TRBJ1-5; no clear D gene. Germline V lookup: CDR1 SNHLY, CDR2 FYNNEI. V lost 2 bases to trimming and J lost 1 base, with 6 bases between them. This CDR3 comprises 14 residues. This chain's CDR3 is CASSEQVSNQPQHF. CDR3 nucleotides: TGTGCCAGCAGTGAACAGGTCAGCAATCAGCCCCAGCATTTT. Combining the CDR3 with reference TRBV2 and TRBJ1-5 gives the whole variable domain EPEVTQTPSHQVTQMGQEVILRCVPISNHLYFYWYRQILGQKVEFLVSFYNNEISEKSEIFDDQFSVERPDGSNFTLKIRSTKLEDSAMYFCASSEQVSNQPQHFGDGTRLSIL.

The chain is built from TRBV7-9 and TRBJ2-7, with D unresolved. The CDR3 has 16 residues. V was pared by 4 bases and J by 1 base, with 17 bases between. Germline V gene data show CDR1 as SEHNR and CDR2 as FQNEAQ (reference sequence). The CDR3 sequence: CASSSNRAALSYEQYF. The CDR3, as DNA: TGTGCCAGCAGCTCGAATCGGGCCGCCTTATCCTACGAGCAGTACTTC.

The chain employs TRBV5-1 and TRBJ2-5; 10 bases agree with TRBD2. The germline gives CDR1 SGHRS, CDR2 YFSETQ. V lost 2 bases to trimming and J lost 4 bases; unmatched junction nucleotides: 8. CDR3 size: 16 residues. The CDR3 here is CASSFPSGSVGETQYF. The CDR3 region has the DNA TGCGCCAGCAGCTTTCCTAGCGGGAGCGTGGGAGAGACCCAGTACTTC.

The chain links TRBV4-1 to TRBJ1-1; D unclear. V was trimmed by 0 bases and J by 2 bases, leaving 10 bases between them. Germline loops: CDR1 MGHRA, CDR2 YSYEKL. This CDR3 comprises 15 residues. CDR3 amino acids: CASSQDNRLNTEAFF. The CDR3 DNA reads TGCGCCAGCAGCCAAGATAACAGATTAAACACTGAAGCTTTCTTT.

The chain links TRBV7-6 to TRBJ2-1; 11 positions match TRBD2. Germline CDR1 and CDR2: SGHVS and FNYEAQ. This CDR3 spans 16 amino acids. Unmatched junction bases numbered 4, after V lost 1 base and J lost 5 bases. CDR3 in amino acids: CASSLVTSGAHNEQFF. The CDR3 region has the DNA TGTGCCAGCAGCTTAGTGACTAGCGGGGCCCACAATGAGCAGTTCTTC.

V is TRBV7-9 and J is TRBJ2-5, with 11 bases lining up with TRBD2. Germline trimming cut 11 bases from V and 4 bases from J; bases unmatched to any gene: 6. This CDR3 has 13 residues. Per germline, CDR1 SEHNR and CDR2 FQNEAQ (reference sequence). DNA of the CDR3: TGTGCCGGCTTAGCGGGAGGGGGAGAGACCCAGTACTTC. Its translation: CAGLAGGGETQYF.

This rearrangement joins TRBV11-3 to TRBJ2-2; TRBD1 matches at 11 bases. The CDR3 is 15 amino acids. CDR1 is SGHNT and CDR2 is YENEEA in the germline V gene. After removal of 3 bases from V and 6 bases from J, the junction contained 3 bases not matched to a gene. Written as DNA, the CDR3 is TGTGCCAGCAGCTTTGGACAGGGGGCGCCCGGGGAGCTGTTTTTT. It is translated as CASSFGQGAPGELFF.

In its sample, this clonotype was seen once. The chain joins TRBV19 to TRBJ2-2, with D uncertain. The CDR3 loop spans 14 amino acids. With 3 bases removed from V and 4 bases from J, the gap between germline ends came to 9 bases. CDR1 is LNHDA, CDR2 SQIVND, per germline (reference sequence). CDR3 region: CASSIGLSTGELFF. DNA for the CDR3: TGTGCCAGTAGTATCGGGCTATCCACCGGGGAGCTGTTTTTT.

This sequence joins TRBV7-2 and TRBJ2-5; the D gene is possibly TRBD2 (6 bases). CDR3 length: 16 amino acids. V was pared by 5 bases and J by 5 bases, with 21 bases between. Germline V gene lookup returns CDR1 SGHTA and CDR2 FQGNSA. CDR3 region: CASSPYRLGAGETQYF. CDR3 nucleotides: TGTGCCAGCAGCCCATATAGGCTAGGGGCGGGGGAGACCCAGTACTTC. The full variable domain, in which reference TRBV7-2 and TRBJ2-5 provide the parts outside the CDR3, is GAGVSQSPSNKVTEKGKDVELRCDPISGHTALYWYRQSLGQGLEFLIYFQGNSAPDKSGLPSDRFSAERTGGSVSTLTIQRTQQEDSAVYLCASSPYRLGAGETQYFGPGTRLLVL.

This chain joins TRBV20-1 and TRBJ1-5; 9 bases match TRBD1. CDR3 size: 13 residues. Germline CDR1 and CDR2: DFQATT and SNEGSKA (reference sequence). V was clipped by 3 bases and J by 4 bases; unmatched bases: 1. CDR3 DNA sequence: TGCAGTGCTAGTGACAGGGGGAATCAGCCCCAGCATTTT. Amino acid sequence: CSASDRGNQPQHF.

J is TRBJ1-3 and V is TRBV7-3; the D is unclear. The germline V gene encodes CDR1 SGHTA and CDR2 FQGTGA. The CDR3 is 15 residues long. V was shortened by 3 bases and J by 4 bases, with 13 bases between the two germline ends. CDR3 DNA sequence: TGTGCCAGCAGCTTCTTAGCCCGGTCGGGAAACACCATATATTTT. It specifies CASSFLARSGNTIYF.

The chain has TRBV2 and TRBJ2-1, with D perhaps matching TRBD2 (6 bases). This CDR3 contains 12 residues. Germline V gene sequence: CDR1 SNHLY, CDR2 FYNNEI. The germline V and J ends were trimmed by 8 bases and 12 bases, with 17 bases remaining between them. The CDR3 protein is CASGGEGRRQFF. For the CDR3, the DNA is TGTGCCAGCGGAGGGGAAGGGAGACGGCAGTTCTTC.

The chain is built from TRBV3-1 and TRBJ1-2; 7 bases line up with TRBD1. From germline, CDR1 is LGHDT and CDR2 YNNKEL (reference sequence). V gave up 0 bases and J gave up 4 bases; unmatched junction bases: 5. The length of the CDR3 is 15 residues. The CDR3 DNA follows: TGTGCCAGCAGCCAAGACAACAGGGGAGGCTATGGCTACACCTTC. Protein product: CASSQDNRGGYGYTF.

The CDR3 spells CASSQPPPRGARGYGGYTF. Written as DNA, the CDR3 is TGCGCCAGCAGTCAACCCCCCCCCAGGGGGGCGCGAGGATATGGTGGCTACACCTTC. V usage is TRBV23-1 and J usage is TRBJ1-2, with TRBD1 matching 7 bases. TRBV23-1 is an ORF; its function is uncertain. The CDR3 contains 19 residues. V lost 2 bases and J lost 7; bases outside the gene matches: 22.